This TCR beta chain was sequenced in a study of blood T cells in healthy people across ages. Across the whole study: About one barcoded beta molecule per two T cells was captured by template switching. The study, taken as a whole, reports: It was not known whether donors were CMV positive (a possible confounder of expanded clonotype changes). Underestimates were what the diversity estimates from one million T cells were considered to be.

The people who gave samples were healthy Caucasians from Russia, aged about 6 to 100. On this clonotype itself: What it binds is unknown.

Primed by a sample-barcoded 5' primer and a J-beta primer mix, a second PCR proceeded for roughly 6 to 12 cycles. TCRdb re-called the 5' RACE reads through MiXCR, storing one row per CDR3 protein. The sample has about 1.1 million distinct CDR3 sequences; roughly two fifths are singletons. Trimming removed 0 bases from V and 0 bases from J, with 5 bases in between. The CDR3 is 13 amino acids. From germline, CDR1 is SQVTM and CDR2 ANQGSEA. The chain is built from TRBV29-1 and TRBJ1-2; D not resolved. The clonotype originates from a young man in good health. Sequencing used blood. The DNA for the CDR3 is TGCAGCGTTGAAGAGTGGGCTAACTATGGCTACACCTTC. It codes for CSVEEWANYGYTF. Based on the CDR3 plus reference TRBV29-1 and TRBJ1-2, the full variable domain is SAVISQKPSRDICQRGTSLTIQCQVDSQVTMMFWYRQQPGQSLTLIATANQGSEATYESGFVIDKFPISRPNLTFSTLTVSNMSPEDSSIYLCSVEEWANYGYTFGSGTRLTVV.